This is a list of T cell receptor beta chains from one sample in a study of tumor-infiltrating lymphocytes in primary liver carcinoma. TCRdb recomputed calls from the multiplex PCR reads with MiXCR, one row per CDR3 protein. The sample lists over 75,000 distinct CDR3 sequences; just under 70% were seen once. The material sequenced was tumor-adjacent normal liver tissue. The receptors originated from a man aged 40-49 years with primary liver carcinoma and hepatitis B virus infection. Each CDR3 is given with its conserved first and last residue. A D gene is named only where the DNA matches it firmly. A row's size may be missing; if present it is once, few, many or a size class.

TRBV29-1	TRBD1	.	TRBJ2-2	CSVRQGELFF	TGCAGTGTGAGGCAGGGGGAGCTGTTTTTC
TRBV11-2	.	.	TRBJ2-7	CASSLSVGMSCEQYF	TGTGCCAGTAGCCTATCTGTGGGAATGTCCTGCGAGCAGTACTTC
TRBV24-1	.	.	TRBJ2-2	CVTRATGELFF	TGTGTCACCAGGGCTACCGGGGAGCTGTTTTTT
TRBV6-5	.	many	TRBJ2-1	CASSPTVLELYNEQFF	TGTGCCAGCAGCCCCACAGTACTAGAGTTGTACAATGAGCAGTTCTTC
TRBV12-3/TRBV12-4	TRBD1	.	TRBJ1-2	CASSLGQGDYGRTF	TGTGCCAGCAGTTTAGGACAGGGGGACTATGGCCGCACCTTC
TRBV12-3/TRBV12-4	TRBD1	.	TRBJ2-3	CASSFHPTAIRTGGTVTQYF	TGTGCCAGCAGTTTCCACCCCACTGCCATTAGGACAGGGGGAACAGTTACGCAGTATTTT
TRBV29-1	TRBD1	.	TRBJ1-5	CSALIVGTGDHPQHF	TGCAGCGCACTGATCGTGGGGACAGGGGATCATCCCCAGCATTTT
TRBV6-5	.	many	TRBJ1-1	CASSSSRGDTEAFF	TGTGCCAGCAGCTCATCCCGGGGGGACACTGAAGCTTTCTTT
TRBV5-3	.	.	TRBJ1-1	CARTSLKSDTKNTEAFF	TGTGCCAGAACTTCTCTGAAGTCGGACACAAAGAACACTGAAGCTTTCTTT
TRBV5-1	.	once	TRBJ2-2	CASSTEYTGELLF	TGCGCCAGCAGCACTGAATACACCGGAGAGCTGCTTTTT
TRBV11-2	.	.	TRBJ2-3	CVSSRPAGSTNTQYF	TGTGTCAGCAGCCGGCCGGCGGGGAGCACAAATACGCAGTATTTT
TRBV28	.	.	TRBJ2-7	CASSSTGQGNPYEQYF	TGTGCCAGCAGTTCGACGGGGCAGGGCAATCCCTACGAGCAGTACTTC
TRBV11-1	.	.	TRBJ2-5	CASSLIGTQVTQYF	TGTGCCAGCAGCTTAATAGGGACCCAAGTGACCCAGTACTTC
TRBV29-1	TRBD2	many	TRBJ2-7	CSVGTSGGNYEQYF	TGCAGCGTCGGGACTAGCGGGGGGAATTACGAGCAGTACTTC
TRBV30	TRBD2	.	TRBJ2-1	CTWTREFPYNERFF	TGTACCTGGACGCGGGAGTTCCCCTACAATGAGCGGTTCTTC
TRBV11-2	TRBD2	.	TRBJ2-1	CDSSLDGLAGAGEQFF	TGTGACAGCAGCTTAGACGGACTTGCGGGAGCGGGGGAGCAGTTCTTC
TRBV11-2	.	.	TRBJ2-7	CASSQPYEQYF	TGTGCCAGCAGCCAACCTTACGAGCAGTACTTC
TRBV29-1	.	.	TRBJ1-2	CSVGGSYDYTF	TGTAGCGTGGGGGGATCCTATGACTACACCTTC
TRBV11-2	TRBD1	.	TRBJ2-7	CASSPWTGTGGEQYF	TGTGCCAGCAGCCCCTGGACAGGAACTGGAGGCGAGCAATATTTC
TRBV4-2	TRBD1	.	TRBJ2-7	CVSSHTGDEQYF	TGTGTCAGCAGCCATACAGGGGACGAGCAGTATTTC
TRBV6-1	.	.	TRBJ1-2	CASRGSSGLGHGYTF	TGTGCCAGCAGGGGGAGTTCGGGGCTTGGCCATGGCTACACCTTC
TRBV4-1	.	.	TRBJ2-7	CASSATCGTGSGEQYF	TGCGCCAGCAGCGCGACTTGCGGGACCGGCTCGGGAGAGCAGTACTTC
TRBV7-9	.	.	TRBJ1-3	CASSLRDTIFGNTIYF	TGTGCCAGCAGCTTACGGGACACTATCTTTGGAAACACCATATATTTT
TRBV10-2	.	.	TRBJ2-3	CVTSLGLPLADTQYF	TGCGTCACTTCACTTGGACTTCCGTTGGCAGATACGCAGTATTTT
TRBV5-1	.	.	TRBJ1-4	CASRDGPNEKLFF	TGCGCCAGCAGGGACGGCCCTAATGAAAAACTGTTTTTT
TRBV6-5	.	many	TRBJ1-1	CASSHPEREAFF	TGTGCCAGCAGTCATCCAGAACGTGAAGCTTTCTTT
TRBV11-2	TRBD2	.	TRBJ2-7	CAGSLGDGRAPDEQYF	TGTGCCGGTAGCTTGGGTGACGGGAGGGCTCCAGACGAGCAGTACTTC
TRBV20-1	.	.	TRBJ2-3	CSASTTGANTDTQYF	TGCAGTGCTAGCACCACGGGGGCAAACACAGACACGCAGTATTTT
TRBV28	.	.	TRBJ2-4	CASNFARVKNIHYF	TGTGCCAGCAATTTCGCCAGGGTGAAGAACATTCATTACTTC
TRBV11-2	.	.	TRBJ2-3	CVSSRPAGSTDTRYF	TGTGTCAGCAGCCGGCCGGCGGGGAGCACAGATACGCGGTATTTT
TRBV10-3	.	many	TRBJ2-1	CAISESLGRGRGSYNEQFF	TGTGCCATCAGTGAGTCGCTGGGCAGGGGTCGGGGCTCCTACAATGAGCAGTTCTTC
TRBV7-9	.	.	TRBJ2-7	CASSLTGPTQGVQYF	TGTGCCAGCAGCTTAACTGGCCCCACTCAAGGAGTGCAGTACTTC
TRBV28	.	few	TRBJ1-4	CASNPSGGSDEKLFF	TGTGCCAGCAATCCGAGCGGGGGCTCGGATGAAAAACTGTTTTTT
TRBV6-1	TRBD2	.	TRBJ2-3	CASGEPASGPYSTDTQCF	TGTGCCAGCGGTGAACCAGCTAGCGGGCCGTATAGCACTGATACGCAGTGTTTT
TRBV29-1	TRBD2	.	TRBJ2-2	CSVEEGGRENTGELCF	TGCAGCGTCGAAGAAGGTGGGAGGGAGAACACCGGGGAGCTGTGTTTT
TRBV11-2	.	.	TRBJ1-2	CASSLEGNYGYIF	TGTGCCAGCAGCTTAGAGGGAAACTATGGTTACATCTTC
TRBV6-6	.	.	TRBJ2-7	CASSGRHTGLYEQHF	TGTGCCAGCAGTGGGAGACACACAGGGCTTTACGAGCAGCACTTC
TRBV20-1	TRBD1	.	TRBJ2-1	CSAAGQGDGLEQFF	TGCAGTGCCGCAGGCCAGGGGGACGGTTTGGAGCAGTTCTTC
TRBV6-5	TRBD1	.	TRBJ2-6	CANSLWTGMEAGANILAF	TGTGCCAACAGTCTTTGGACAGGGATGGAAGCTGGGGCCAACATCCTGGCTTTC
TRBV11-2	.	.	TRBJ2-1	CASSYGAAYSEQLF	TGTGCCAGCAGCTACGGGGCAGCGTACAGTGAGCAGCTCTTC
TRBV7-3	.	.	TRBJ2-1	CASSPPGREHLNEQFF	TGTGCCAGCAGCCCCCCAGGGCGGGAACACTTGAATGAGCAGTTCTTC
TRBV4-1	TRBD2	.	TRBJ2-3	CASNPSIGGSIRDTQYF	TGTGCCAGTAACCCGTCAATCGGCGGGAGTATTAGAGATACGCAGTATTTT
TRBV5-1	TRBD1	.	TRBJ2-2	CASLSGQGNTEELFF	TGCGCCAGCCTCTCTGGACAGGGCAACACCGAGGAGCTGTTTTTT
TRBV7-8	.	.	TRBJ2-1	CTSSHQGGAEQFF	TGTACCAGCAGTCACCAAGGAGGGGCTGAGCAATTCTTC
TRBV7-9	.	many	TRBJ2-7	CASSAPRSYEQYF	TGTGCCAGCAGCGCCCCGAGGTCCTACGAGCAGTACTTC
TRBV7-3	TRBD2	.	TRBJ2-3	CVSSFNGRQDTQYF	TGTGTCAGCAGCTTCAACGGGAGGCAAGATACGCAGTATTTT
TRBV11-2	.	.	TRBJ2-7	CASILGGTLTYGQYF	TGTGCCAGCATCCTCGGCGGGACTCTAACCTACGGGCAGTACTTC
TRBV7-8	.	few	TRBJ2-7	CASSLGNSRNEQYF	TGTGCCAGCAGCTTAGGGAACAGTAGAAACGAGCAGTACTTC